This passage covers 27 T cell receptor beta chains from one sample sequenced in a study of blood T cells in healthy people across ages. Then a second PCR, running roughly 7 to 11 cycles, was carried out with a sample-barcoded 5' primer and a J-beta primer mix. TCRdb itself ran the 5' RACE reads through MiXCR, one entry per CDR3 protein. The table has hundreds of thousands of distinct CDR3 sequences, roughly 50% seen once. The sample comprised blood. The source of these receptors is a man aged 25-40 years in good health.

This clonotype has just one count. The rearrangement links TRBV7-9 to TRBJ2-7; D might be TRBD2 (6 bases). Germline lookup yields CDR1 SEHNR and CDR2 FQNEAQ (reference sequence). V was pared by 5 bases and J by 2 bases, with 19 bases between. This CDR3 comprises 16 residues. The CDR3, as DNA: TGTGCCAGCAGCCCGGGAACCGGGACGGGAGCCTACGAGCAGTACTTC. Protein: CASSPGTGTGAYEQYF.

The chain is built from TRBV25-1 and TRBJ1-2; a possible D gene is TRBD1 (6 bases). The ends were cut back, 8 bases at V and 0 bases at J, with 10 bases in the middle. This CDR3 contains 13 residues. CDR1 MGHDK and CDR2 SYGVNS come from the germline V gene. CDR3 amino acids: CASCGQPNYGYTF. CDR3 in DNA: TGTGCCAGCTGTGGACAGCCTAACTATGGCTACACCTTC.

The chain uses TRBV7-2 and TRBJ1-3, with D hard to call. V lost 4 bases and J lost 6, with 16 bases in between. Germline CDR1 SGHTA, CDR2 FQGNSA. The CDR3 has 15 amino acids. In DNA, the CDR3 is TGTGCCAGCAGCTACGGGCGAGGTCCGGCAAACACCATATATTTT. Translated: CASSYGRGPANTIYF.

This chain uses TRBV18 with TRBJ2-7; D is uncertain. The CDR3 extends over 14 amino acids. Germline V gives CDR1 KGHSH, CDR2 LQKENI. The V end lost 2 bases, the J end lost 7 bases, and 15 bases lay between the germline ends. The CDR3 region is CASSPGVWNNEQYF. In DNA, the CDR3 is TGTGCCAGCTCACCAGGGGTTTGGAACAATGAGCAGTACTTC.

This clonotype was seen a few times. The V gene is TRBV10-3, the J gene TRBJ2-7; TRBD1 matches 9 bases. The J segment lost 1 base and the V segment lost 0 bases, leaving 4 bases of the junction unmatched. Germline assignment: CDR1 ENHRY and CDR2 SYGVKD. This CDR3 has 16 amino acids. CDR3 nucleotide sequence: TGTGCCATCAGTGAGTCGGACAGGGGAGGATCCTACGAGCAGTACTTC. It encodes CAISESDRGGSYEQYF.

The V gene is TRBV29-1, the J gene TRBJ1-2; D unresolved. V was trimmed by 3 bases and J by 4 bases, leaving 12 bases between them. Germline CDR1 SQVTM, CDR2 ANQGSEA. The CDR3 has 13 amino acids. CDR3 DNA sequence: TGCAGCGTTGAGGAGCCAGAGTCCTATGGCTACACCTTC. Translating gives CSVEEPESYGYTF.

The chain has TRBV20-1 and TRBJ1-1; D remains unclear. The CDR3 loop spans 13 amino acids. V was trimmed by 7 bases and J by 1 base, leaving 13 bases between them. Germline V lookup: CDR1 DFQATT, CDR2 SNEGSKA (reference sequence). The CDR3 sequence is CSVGNWANTEAFF. The CDR3, as DNA: TGCAGTGTGGGGAATTGGGCGAACACTGAAGCTTTCTTT.

The genes are TRBV9 and TRBJ2-1, with 7 bases lining up with TRBD1. CDR3 size: 15 residues. In germline, CDR1 is SGDLS, CDR2 YYNGEE. Trimming took 2 bases from V and 4 from J; bases not matched to a gene: 6. The DNA of the CDR3 is TGTGCCAGCAGCGTCGGGACAGATAGTTACAATGAGCAGTTCTTC. This gives the protein CASSVGTDSYNEQFF.

The rearrangement joins TRBV5-1 to TRBJ1-6, with D perhaps matching TRBD1 (6 bases). Trimming pared 3 bases from V and 7 bases from J, leaving 14 bases between. From germline, CDR1 is SGHRS and CDR2 YFSETQ. This CDR3 has 15 amino acids. In nucleotides, the CDR3 is TGCGCCAGCAGCTCGACCCAGGGGAACAATTCACCCCTCCACTTT. Translating gives CASSSTQGNNSPLHF.

This chain uses TRBV28 with TRBJ2-5; possibly TRBD2 for D (5 bases). The CDR3 totals 15 residues. Germline V gene lookup returns CDR1 MDHEN and CDR2 SYDVKM. V lost 3 bases and J lost 2, with 13 bases in between. CDR3 protein: CASSFGRRLQETQYF. The DNA of the CDR3 is TGTGCCAGCAGTTTCGGTCGGAGACTACAAGAGACCCAGTACTTC.

This clonotype has just a few counts. This clone may be a read error of a much larger clone one base away. Here the CDR3 reads CASSLGGRAGYNEQFF. In nucleotides, the CDR3 is TGTGCCAGCAGCTTAGGGGGACGAGCGGGTTACAATGAGCAGTTCTTC. V gene TRBV7-2 combines with J gene TRBJ2-1; D is possibly TRBD2 (6 bases). There are 16 residues in the CDR3. The V gene lost 1 base and the J gene lost 4 bases, with 14 bases spanning the gap. Germline-derived CDR1 and CDR2 are SGHTA and FQGNSA.

This clonotype was seen only once. The chain employs TRBV21-1 and TRBJ2-7; the table assigns TRBD2, which was not confirmed against the DNA. TRBV21-1 is labeled a pseudogene. This CDR3 has 16 amino acids. For the CDR3, the DNA is TGTGCCAGGGGCCGGACTAGCGGGAGGCAGCGGTACGGGCAGTACTTC. This encodes CARGRTSGRQRYGQYF.

The rearrangement joins TRBV29-1 to TRBJ2-7; D not resolved. The CDR3 loop spans 12 amino acids. Trimming cost V 7 bases and J 0 bases, with 10 bases left between them. Germline V lookup: CDR1 SQVTM, CDR2 ANQGSEA. The CDR3 DNA reads TGCAGCGCGACTGACAACTCCTACGAGCAGTACTTC. This gives the protein CSATDNSYEQYF.

The chain has TRBV20-1 and TRBJ2-5, with 9 bases matching TRBD1. The DNA end is more similar to TRBJ2-7, so the J call may be wrong. The CDR3 is 13 amino acids. Germline values: CDR1 DFQATT, CDR2 SNEGSKA (reference sequence). This chain's CDR3 is CSAAGQGQSEQYF. The DNA for the CDR3 is TGCAGTGCAGCGGGACAGGGTCAATCCGAGCAGTACTTC.

The genes are TRBV11-2 and TRBJ2-3; possible D gene TRBD1, 5 bases. Trimming shortened V by 5 bases and J by 2 bases, and 20 bases separated the two germline ends. Germline loops: CDR1 SGHAT, CDR2 FQNNGV. The CDR3 has 17 residues. CDR3 bases: TGTGCCAGCAGCCCCCAGGGTCGCGAAGGTGCCACAGATACGCAGTATTTT. Its translation is CASSPQGREGATDTQYF.

The CDR3 protein is CSVRSGTSTYNEQFF. The CDR3 DNA reads as TGCAGTGTTCGCTCCGGGACTAGCACCTACAATGAGCAGTTCTTC. The V and J genes are TRBV20-1 and TRBJ2-1; 9 bases map to TRBD2. CDR1 is DFQATT, CDR2 SNEGSKA, per germline (reference sequence). V shed 7 bases and J 2 bases; nucleotides not matched to a gene: 9. The length of the CDR3 is 15 residues.

This clonotype turned up a few times. CDR3 protein: CSATGGRINQPQHF. The CDR3 DNA follows: TGCAGTGCCACTGGGGGACGGATCAATCAGCCCCAGCATTTT. The chain links TRBV20-1 to TRBJ1-5, with D perhaps TRBD1 (5 bases). CDR1 and CDR2 from the germline V gene are DFQATT and SNEGSKA (reference sequence). The CDR3 length is 14 residues. V was shortened by 6 bases and J by 3 bases, with 15 bases between the two germline ends.

This sequence joins TRBV6-5 and TRBJ2-1; D uncertain. The DNA end is more similar to TRBJ2-7, so the J call may be wrong. Germline CDR1 is MNHEY and CDR2 is SVGAGI. This CDR3 has 12 residues. DNA of the CDR3: TGTGCCAGCAGTTCCTCCAAGGTGGAGCAGTACTTC. Protein: CASSSSKVEQYF.

V usage is TRBV6-1 and J usage is TRBJ2-5; 8 bases are a match to TRBD1. J gave up 2 bases and V 2 bases, and 4 bases lay outside the gene matches. CDR3 size: 15 residues. Per germline, CDR1 MNHNS and CDR2 SASEGT. The CDR3 loop is CASSENRGIQETQYF. The CDR3, as DNA: TGTGCCAGCAGTGAAAACAGGGGGATACAAGAGACCCAGTACTTC.

V and J are TRBV11-3 and TRBJ1-5; 12 bases agree with TRBD1. Germline V gene data show CDR1 as SGHNT and CDR2 as YENEEA. This CDR3 has 19 residues. V gave up 4 bases and J gave up 3 bases; unmatched junction bases: 13. CDR3: CASSSGWGQGALDNQPQHF. The CDR3 DNA reads TGTGCCAGCAGCTCTGGATGGGGACAGGGGGCGTTGGACAATCAGCCCCAGCATTTT.

Concerning this clonotype: Mismatch with germline at one junction end may stem from a read error. The chain is built from TRBV10-3 and TRBJ1-1; D may be TRBD1 (6 bases). CDR3 size: 19 residues. Germline values: CDR1 ENHRY, CDR2 SYGVKD. This CDR3 reads CPISESRTEGDDVVTEAFF. CDR3 DNA: TGTCCCATCAGTGAGTCTAGGACAGAAGGGGACGATGTGGTGACTGAAGCTTTCTTT.

The chain recombines TRBV6-2 or TRBV6-3 with TRBJ2-2, with 7 nucleotides matching TRBD1. The CDR3 covers 17 residues. Germline trimming cut 4 bases from V and 1 base from J; bases unmatched to any gene: 9. CDR1 and CDR2 (germline): MNHEY, SVGEGT. The CDR3 reads CASSSYLTGQNTGELFF. The DNA for the CDR3 is TGTGCCAGCAGTTCTTATTTGACAGGGCAGAACACCGGGGAGCTGTTTTTT.

V is TRBV29-1 and J is TRBJ2-3, with TRBD1 matching 9 bases. In germline, CDR1 is SQVTM, CDR2 ANQGSEA. V lost 7 bases to trimming and J lost 4 bases; unmatched junction nucleotides: 9. This CDR3 is 14 amino acids long. The chain's CDR3 is CSGVGDRAADTQYF. The CDR3 bases are TGCAGCGGTGTAGGGGACAGGGCTGCAGATACGCAGTATTTT.

The DNA for the CDR3 is TGTGCCAGCAGCGCGGGACCGGGGATGGAGGAGCAGTACTTC. Protein: CASSAGPGMEEQYF. The rearrangement joins TRBV3-1 to TRBJ2-7, with D maybe TRBD2 (6 bases). V lost 5 bases to trimming and J lost 7 bases, with 18 bases between them. Germline values: CDR1 LGHDT, CDR2 YNNKEL (reference sequence). This CDR3 is 14 amino acids long.

As regards this clonotype: A much larger clonotype is one base distant, so this may be a read error. V usage is TRBV5-1 and J usage is TRBJ2-1; TRBD1 is a possible D gene (6 bases). The V end was cut by 4 bases, the J end by 4 bases, with 15 bases between. Germline CDR1 SGHRS, CDR2 YFSETQ. This CDR3 is built from 15 residues. CDR3 amino acids: CASSRGRGFYNEQFF. The CDR3 region has the DNA TGCGCCAGCAGCCGGGGCAGGGGCTTTTACAATGAGCAGTTCTTC.

In DNA, the CDR3 is TGTGCCAGCAGCCAAGAAGCGGCAAGCTCCTACGAGCAGTACTTC. As protein: CASSQEAASSYEQYF. The J gene is TRBJ2-7, the V gene TRBV3-1; tentatively, D is TRBD2 (5 bases). V was cut by 0 bases and J by 0 bases, with 9 bases left in between. The CDR3 totals 15 residues. Germline CDR1 LGHDT, CDR2 YNNKEL (reference sequence).

This clonotype occurred once. This chain connects TRBV20-1 to TRBJ2-3; the match to TRBD2 covers 7 bases. Germline V lookup: CDR1 DFQATT, CDR2 SNEGSKA (reference sequence). The CDR3 loop spans 15 amino acids. V lost 5 bases, J lost 2 bases, and 10 bases stayed unmatched. CDR3 coding DNA: TGCAGTGCTGACCCTAGCGGAGGGGCCACAGATACGCAGTATTTT. Residues: CSADPSGGATDTQYF.